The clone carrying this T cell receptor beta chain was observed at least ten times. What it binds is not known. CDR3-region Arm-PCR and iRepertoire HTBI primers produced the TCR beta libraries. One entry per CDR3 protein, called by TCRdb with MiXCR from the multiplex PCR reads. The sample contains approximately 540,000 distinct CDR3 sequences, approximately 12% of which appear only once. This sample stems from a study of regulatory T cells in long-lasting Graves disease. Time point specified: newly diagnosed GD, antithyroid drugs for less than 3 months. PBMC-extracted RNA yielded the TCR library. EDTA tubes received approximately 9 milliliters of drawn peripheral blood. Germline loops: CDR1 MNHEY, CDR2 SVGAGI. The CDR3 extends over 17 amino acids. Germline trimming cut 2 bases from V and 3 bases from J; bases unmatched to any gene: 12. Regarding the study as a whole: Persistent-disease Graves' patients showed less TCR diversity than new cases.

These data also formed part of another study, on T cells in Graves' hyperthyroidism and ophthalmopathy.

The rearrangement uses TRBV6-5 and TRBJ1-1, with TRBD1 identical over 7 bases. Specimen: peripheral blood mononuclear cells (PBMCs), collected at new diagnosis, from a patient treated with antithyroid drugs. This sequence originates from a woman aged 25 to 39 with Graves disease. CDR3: CASSYGRGLGGDTEAFF. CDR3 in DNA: TGTGCCAGCAGTTACGGAAGGGGGCTGGGGGGGGACACTGAAGCTTTCTTT.